This T cell receptor (beta chain) was retrieved from a study of shared clonotypes between healthy human individuals. V lost 3 bases and J lost 3, with 18 bases in between. There are 16 residues in the CDR3. Germline CDR1 is LNHNV and CDR2 is YYDKDF (reference sequence). CD8 cells classed as naive were CD45RO-negative and positively selected for CCR7, excluding terminally differentiated effector memory CD45RA+ cells. Those who donated, Caucasian adults without exception, all lived in Nashville, Tennessee. The protocol was immunoSEQ multiplex PCR, while the TCRdb copy is restricted to in-frame clones and leaves out a portion. Of hundreds of thousands of clones detected, roughly 98% appear once; the ten largest clones hold approximately 0.3%.

The receptor comes from a man aged 30-40 years in good health. The sequencing input was naive CD8+ T cells sorted from blood. This rearrangement joins TRBV15 to TRBJ2-7, with D perhaps matching TRBD1 (6 bases). CDR3 DNA: TGTGCCACCAGCAGGTTGGACGGGACATTCCTCTACGAGCAGTACTTC. As protein: CATSRLDGTFLYEQYF.